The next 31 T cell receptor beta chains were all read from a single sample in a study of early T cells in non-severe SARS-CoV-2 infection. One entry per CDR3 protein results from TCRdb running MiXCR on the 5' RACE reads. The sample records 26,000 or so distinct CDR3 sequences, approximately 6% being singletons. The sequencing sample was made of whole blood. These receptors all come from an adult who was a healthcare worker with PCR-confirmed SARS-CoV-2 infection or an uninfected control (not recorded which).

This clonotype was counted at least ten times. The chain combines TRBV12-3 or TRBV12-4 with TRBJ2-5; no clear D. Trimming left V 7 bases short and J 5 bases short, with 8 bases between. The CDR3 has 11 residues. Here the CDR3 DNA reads TGTGCCAGCAAGTTTCAGGAGACCCAGTACTTC. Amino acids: CASKFQETQYF.

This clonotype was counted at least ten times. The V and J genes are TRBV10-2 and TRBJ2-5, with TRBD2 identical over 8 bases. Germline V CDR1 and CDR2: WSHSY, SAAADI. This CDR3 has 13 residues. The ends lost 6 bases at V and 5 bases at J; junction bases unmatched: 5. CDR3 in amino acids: CASSGTSRETQYF. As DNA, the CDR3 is TGCGCCAGCAGCGGGACTAGTCGGGAGACCCAGTACTTC.

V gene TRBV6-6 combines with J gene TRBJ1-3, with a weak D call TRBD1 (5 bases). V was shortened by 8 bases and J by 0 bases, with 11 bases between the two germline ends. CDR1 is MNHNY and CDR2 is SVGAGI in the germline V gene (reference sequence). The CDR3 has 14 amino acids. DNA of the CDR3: TGTGCCAGCCAGGGAACTATCTCTGGAAACACCATATATTTT. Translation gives CASQGTISGNTIYF.

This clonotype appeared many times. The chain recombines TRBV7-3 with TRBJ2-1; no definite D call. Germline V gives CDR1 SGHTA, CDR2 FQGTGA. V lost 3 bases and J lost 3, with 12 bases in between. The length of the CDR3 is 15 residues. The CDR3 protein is CASSFSRWGYNEQFF. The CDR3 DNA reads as TGTGCCAGCAGCTTCTCGCGATGGGGCTACAATGAGCAGTTCTTC.

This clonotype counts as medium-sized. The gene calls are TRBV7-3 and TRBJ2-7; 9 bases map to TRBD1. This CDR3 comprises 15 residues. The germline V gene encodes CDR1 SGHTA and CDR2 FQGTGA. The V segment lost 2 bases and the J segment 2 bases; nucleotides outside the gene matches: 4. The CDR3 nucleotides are TGTGCCAGCAGCTTATCTGGGACAGGGACCTACGAGCAGTACTTC. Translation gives CASSLSGTGTYEQYF.

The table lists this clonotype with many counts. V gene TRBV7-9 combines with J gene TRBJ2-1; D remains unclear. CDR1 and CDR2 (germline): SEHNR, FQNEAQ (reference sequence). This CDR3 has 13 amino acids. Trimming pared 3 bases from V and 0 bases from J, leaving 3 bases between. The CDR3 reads CASSFDSYNEQFF. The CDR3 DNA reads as TGTGCCAGCAGCTTCGACTCCTACAATGAGCAGTTCTTC.

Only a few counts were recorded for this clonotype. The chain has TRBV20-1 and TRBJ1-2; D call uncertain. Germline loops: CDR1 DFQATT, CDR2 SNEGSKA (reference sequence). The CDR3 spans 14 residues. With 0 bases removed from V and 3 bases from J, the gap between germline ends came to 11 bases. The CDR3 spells CSAREPRSYYGYTF. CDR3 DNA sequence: TGCAGTGCTAGAGAGCCCCGGAGTTACTATGGCTACACCTTC.

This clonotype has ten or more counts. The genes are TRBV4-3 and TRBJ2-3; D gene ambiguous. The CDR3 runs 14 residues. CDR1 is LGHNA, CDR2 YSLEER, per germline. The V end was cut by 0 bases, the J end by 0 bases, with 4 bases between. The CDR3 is CASSQEGSTDTQYF. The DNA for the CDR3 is TGCGCCAGCAGCCAAGAGGGGAGCACAGATACGCAGTATTTT.

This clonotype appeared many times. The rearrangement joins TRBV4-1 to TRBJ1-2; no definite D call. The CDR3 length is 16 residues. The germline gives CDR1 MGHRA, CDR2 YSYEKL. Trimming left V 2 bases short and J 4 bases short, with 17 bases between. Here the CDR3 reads CASSQNLDKFVYGYTF. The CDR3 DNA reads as TGCGCCAGCAGCCAAAACCTCGACAAGTTTGTCTATGGCTACACCTTC.

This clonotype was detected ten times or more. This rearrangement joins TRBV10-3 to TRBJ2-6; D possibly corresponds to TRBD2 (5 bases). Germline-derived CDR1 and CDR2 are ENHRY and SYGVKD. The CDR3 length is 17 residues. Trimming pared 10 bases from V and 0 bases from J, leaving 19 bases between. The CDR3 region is CASGSGNPGSGANVLTF. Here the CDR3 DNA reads TGTGCCAGCGGTTCGGGGAATCCCGGCTCTGGGGCCAACGTCCTGACTTTC.

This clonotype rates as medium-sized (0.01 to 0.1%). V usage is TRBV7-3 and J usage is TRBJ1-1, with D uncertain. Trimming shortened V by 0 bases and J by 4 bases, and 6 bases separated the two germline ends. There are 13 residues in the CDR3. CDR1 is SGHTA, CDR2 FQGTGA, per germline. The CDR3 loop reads CASSLTISTEAFF. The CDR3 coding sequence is TGTGCCAGCAGCTTAACGATTAGCACTGAAGCTTTCTTT.

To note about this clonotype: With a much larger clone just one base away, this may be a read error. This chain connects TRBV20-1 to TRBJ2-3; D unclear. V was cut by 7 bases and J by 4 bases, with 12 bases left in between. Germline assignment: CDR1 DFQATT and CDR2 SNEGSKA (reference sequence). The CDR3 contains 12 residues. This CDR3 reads CSELPGSDTQYF. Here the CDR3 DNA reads TGCAGTGAGCTTCCGGGCTCAGATACGCAGTATTTT.

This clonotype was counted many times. CDR3 amino acids: CASSSFSGGASGELFF. In nucleotides, the CDR3 is TGCGCCAGCAGCTCCTTTAGCGGGGGGGCCTCCGGGGAGCTGTTTTTT. This chain connects TRBV5-1 to TRBJ2-2; TRBD2 agrees at 11 bases. The ends lost 3 bases at V and 6 bases at J; junction bases unmatched: 7. The CDR3 runs 16 residues. From germline, CDR1 is SGHRS and CDR2 YFSETQ. The whole variable domain, filled in from reference TRBV5-1 and TRBJ2-2, reads KAGVTQTPRYLIKTRGQQVTLSCSPISGHRSVSWYQQTPGQGLQFLFEYFSETQRNKGNFPGRFSGRQFSNSRSEMNVSTLELGDSALYLCASSSFSGGASGELFFGEGSRLTVL.

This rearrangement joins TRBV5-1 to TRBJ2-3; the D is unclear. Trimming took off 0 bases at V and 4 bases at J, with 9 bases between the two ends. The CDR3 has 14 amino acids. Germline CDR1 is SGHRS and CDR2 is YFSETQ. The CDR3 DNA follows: TGCGCCAGCAGCTTGGAGGGTCCAGCAGATACGCAGTATTTT. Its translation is CASSLEGPADTQYF.

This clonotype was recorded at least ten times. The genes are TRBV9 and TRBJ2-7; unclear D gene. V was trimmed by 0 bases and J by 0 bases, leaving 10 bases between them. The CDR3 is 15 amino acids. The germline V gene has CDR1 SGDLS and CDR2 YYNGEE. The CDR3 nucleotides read TGTGCCAGCAGCGTAGACCCCACGGCCTCCTACGAGCAGTACTTC. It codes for CASSVDPTASYEQYF.

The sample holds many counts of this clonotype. CDR3 sequence: CASAPGTGRGNTIYF. CDR3 in DNA: TGTGCCAGCGCCCCCGGGACAGGGAGGGGAAACACCATATATTTT. This chain links TRBV28 with TRBJ1-3; 9 bases map to TRBD1. V shed 8 bases and J 4 bases; nucleotides not matched to a gene: 9. The CDR3 covers 15 residues. The V gene's germline CDR1 is MDHEN and CDR2 SYDVKM.

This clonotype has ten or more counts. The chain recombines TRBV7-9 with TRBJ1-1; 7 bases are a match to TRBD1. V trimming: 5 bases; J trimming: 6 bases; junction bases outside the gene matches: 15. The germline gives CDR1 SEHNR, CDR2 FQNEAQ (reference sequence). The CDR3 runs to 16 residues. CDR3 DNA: TGTGCCAGCAGCCCTGGGGTTAACAGGGGAGGAGCTGAAGCTTTCTTT. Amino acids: CASSPGVNRGGAEAFF.

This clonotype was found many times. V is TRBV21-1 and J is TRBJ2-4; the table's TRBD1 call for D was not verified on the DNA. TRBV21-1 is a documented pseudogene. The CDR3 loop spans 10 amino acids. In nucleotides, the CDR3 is TGTGCCAGCAGCAAACCCCCTCGGTACTTC. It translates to CASSKPPRYF.

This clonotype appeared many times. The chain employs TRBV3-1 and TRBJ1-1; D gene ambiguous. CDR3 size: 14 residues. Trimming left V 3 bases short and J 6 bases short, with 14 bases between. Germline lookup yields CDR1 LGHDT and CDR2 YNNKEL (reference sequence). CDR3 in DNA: TGTGCCAGCAGCCACTCCAGTATTCGCGCTGAAGCTTTCTTT. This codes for CASSHSSIRAEAFF.

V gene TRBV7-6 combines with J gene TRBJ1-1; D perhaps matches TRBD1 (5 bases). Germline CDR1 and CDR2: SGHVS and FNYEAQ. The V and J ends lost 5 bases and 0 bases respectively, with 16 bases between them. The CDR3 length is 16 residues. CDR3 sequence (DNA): TGTGCCAGCAGCGGGACCATCCGTGATATGAACACTGAAGCTTTCTTT. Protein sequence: CASSGTIRDMNTEAFF.

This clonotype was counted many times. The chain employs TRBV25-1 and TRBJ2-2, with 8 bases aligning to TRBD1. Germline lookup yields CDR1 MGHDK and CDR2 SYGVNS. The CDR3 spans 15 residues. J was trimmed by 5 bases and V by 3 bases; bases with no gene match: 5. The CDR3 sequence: CASSDSTGATGELFF. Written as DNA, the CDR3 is TGTGCCAGCAGTGATTCGACAGGGGCTACCGGGGAGCTGTTTTTT. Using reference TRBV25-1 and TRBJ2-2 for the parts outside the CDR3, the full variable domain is EADIYQTPRYLVIGTGKKITLECSQTMGHDKMYWYQQDPGMELHLIHYSYGVNSTEKGDLSSESTVSRIRTEHFPLTLESARPSHTSQYLCASSDSTGATGELFFGEGSRLTVL.

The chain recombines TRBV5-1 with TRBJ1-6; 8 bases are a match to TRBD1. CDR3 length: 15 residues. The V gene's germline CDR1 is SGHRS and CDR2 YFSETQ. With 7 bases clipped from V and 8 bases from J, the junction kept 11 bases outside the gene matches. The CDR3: CASRATGTGDSPLHF. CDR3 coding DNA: TGCGCCAGCCGGGCGACCGGGACAGGCGATTCACCCCTCCACTTT.

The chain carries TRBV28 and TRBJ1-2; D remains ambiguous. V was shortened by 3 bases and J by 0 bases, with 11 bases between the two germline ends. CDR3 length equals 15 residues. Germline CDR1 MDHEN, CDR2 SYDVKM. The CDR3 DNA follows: TGTGCCAGCAGTTTGATCGGCTCCACTAACTATGGCTACACCTTC. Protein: CASSLIGSTNYGYTF.

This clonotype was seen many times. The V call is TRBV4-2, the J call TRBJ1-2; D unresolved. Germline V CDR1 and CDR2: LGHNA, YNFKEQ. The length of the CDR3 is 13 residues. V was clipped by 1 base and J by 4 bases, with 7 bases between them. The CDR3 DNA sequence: TGTGCCAGCAGCCAAGCACGGTCCTATGGCTACACCTTC. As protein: CASSQARSYGYTF.

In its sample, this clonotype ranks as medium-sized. This chain's CDR3 is CASSAEGNNQPQHF. CDR3 nucleotides: TGTGCCAGCAGTGCCGAGGGGAACAATCAGCCCCAGCATTTT. The chain combines TRBV28 with TRBJ1-5; D might be TRBD1 (5 bases). V was pared by 5 bases and J by 3 bases, with 11 bases between. CDR1 and CDR2 (germline): MDHEN, SYDVKM. CDR3 length: 14 residues.

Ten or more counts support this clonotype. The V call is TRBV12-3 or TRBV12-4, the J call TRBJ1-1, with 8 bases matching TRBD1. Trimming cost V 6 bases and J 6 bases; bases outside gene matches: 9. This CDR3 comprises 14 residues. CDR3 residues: CASRRQGTSPEAFF. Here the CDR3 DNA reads TGTGCCAGCAGAAGACAGGGGACCTCCCCTGAAGCTTTCTTT.

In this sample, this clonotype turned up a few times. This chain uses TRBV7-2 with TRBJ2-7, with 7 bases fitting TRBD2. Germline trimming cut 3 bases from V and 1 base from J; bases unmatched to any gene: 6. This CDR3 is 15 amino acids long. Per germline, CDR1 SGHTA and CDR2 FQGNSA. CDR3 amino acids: CASSLGAGPSYEQYF. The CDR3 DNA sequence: TGTGCCAGCAGCTTGGGAGCGGGGCCTTCCTACGAGCAGTACTTC.

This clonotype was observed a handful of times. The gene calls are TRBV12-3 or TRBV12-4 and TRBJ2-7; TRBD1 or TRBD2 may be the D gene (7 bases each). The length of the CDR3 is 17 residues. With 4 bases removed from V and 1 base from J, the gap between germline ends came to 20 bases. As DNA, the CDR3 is TGTGCCAGCAGTTGGGATTGGGGGAGGGGGCAGTCCTACGAGCAGTACTTC. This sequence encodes CASSWDWGRGQSYEQYF.

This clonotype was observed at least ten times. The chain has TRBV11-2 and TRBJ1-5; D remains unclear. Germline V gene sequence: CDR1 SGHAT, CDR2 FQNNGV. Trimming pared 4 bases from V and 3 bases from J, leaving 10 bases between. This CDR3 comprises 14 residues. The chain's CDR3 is CASSYGHLNQPQHF. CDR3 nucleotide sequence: TGTGCCAGCAGCTATGGTCATCTCAATCAGCCCCAGCATTTT.

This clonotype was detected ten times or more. The CDR3 nucleotides read TGTGCCAGCAGCTTCCGGGGGGGCTCGAACACCGGGGAGCTGTTTTTT. Its protein product is CASSFRGGSNTGELFF. The chain uses TRBV7-2 and TRBJ2-2; 8 bases agree with TRBD2. Unmatched junction bases numbered 3, after V lost 3 bases and J lost 0 bases. The CDR3 consists of 16 residues. The germline V gene has CDR1 SGHTA and CDR2 FQGNSA.

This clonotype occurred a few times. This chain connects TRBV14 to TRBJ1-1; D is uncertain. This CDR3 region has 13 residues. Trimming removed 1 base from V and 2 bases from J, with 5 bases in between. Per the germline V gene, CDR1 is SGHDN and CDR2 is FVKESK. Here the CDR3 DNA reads TGTGCCAGCAGCCAAGGACGAAACACTGAAGCTTTCTTT. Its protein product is CASSQGRNTEAFF.